This T cell receptor (beta chain) was sequenced in a study of CD8+ T cells in alopecia areata. J gave up 3 bases and V 5 bases, and 9 bases lay outside the gene matches. Germline values: CDR1 LNHNV, CDR2 YYDKDF (reference sequence). The CDR3 contains 17 residues. It was cDNA, reverse transcribed from extracted RNA, that served as the sequencing template. The assay was immunoSEQ multiplex PCR, and TCRdb's table has in-frame clones only and misses some. In the table there are about 180,000 clones, roughly 60% of which are singletons. The sample consisted of CD4+ T cells sorted from blood, taken at week 0. The chain has TRBV15 and TRBJ2-5; 13 bases fit TRBD2. This sequence was found in a human donor with alopecia areata. Here the CDR3 reads CATSGPRTSGGKETQYF. The CDR3, as DNA: TGTGCCACCAGCGGCCCACGGACTAGCGGGGGCAAAGAGACCCAGTACTTC.